A selection of T cell receptor beta chains follows, all from one sample in a study of PD-1 blockade in mismatch repair-deficient tumors. TCRdb's copy holds only in-frame clones and misses some; the assay was immunoSEQ multiplex PCR. The profile covers tens of thousands of clones, with roughly 80% appearing a single time and less than 6.5% taken by the ten largest. Specimen: peripheral blood, collected 44 weeks after starting pembrolizumab. All receptors derive from an adult with mismatch repair-deficient cancer. Each CDR3 is given with its conserved first and last residue. The D gene is left open where the match is weak. Rows give clone size only sometimes, using once, few, many, or a class for an expanded clone.

abundance,j_gene,d_gene,v_gene,CDR3nt,CDR3aa
NA,TRBJ2-2,TRBD2,TRBV7-3,TGTGCCAGCAGCTTACGTCAGCGGGAGAAGGAGCTGTTTTTT,CASSLRQREKELFF
NA,TRBJ2-1,TRBD2,TRBV7-9,TGTGCCAGCAGTTGGACTAGCTACAATGAGCAGTTCTTC,CASSWTSYNEQFF
NA,TRBJ1-5,NA,TRBV16,TGTGCCAGCAGCCAATTATCGTGGGGCCTTAATCAGCCCCAGCATTTT,CASSQLSWGLNQPQHF
NA,TRBJ2-7,NA,TRBV5-6,TGTGCCAGCAGCTTCCGGGCCTTACCCTACGAGCAGTACTTC,CASSFRALPYEQYF
once,TRBJ2-3,NA,TRBV10-1,TGCGCCAGCAGTCGAGACGGCACAGATACGCAGTATTTT,CASSRDGTDTQYF
NA,TRBJ1-1,NA,TRBV6-5,TGTGCCAGCAGACATTTGAACACTGAAGCTTTCTTT,CASRHLNTEAFF
NA,TRBJ1-3,NA,TRBV9,TGTGCCAGCAGCCAACAGGGCTCTGGAAACACCATATATTTT,CASSQQGSGNTIYF
NA,TRBJ2-5,NA,TRBV25-1,TGTGCCAGAAGGGCTCGGGTTTCAACAATGGAGACCCAGTACTTC,CARRARVSTMETQYF
few,TRBJ2-3,NA,TRBV7-3,TGTGCCAGCAGCTTGTTGACCCGGGAGGATACGCAGTATTTT,CASSLLTREDTQYF
NA,TRBJ2-7,TRBD2,TRBV11-2,TGTGCCAGCAGCTTAAGGGGTAGCGGGAGTAGCTACGAGCAGTACTTC,CASSLRGSGSSYEQYF
NA,TRBJ2-7,TRBD2,TRBV7-8,TGTGCCAGCAGCTGGGGACTAGAGCAGTACTTC,CASSWGLEQYF
NA,TRBJ2-2,NA,TRBV7-9,TGTGCCAGCAGCTTCCCCCCAGGGGCCGCGAACACCGGGGAGCTGTTTTTT,CASSFPPGAANTGELFF
NA,TRBJ2-5,NA,TRBV7-2,TGTGCCAGCAGCTTAAGGGGGGGGACAGACCAAGAGACCCAGTACTTC,CASSLRGGTDQETQYF
NA,TRBJ1-3,NA,TRBV15,TGTGCCACCAGGACTACGTCTGGAAACACCATATATTTT,CATRTTSGNTIYF
NA,TRBJ1-1,NA,TRBV19,TGTGCCAGTAGTTCTCCAGGGGCGGCGAACACTGAAGCTTTCTTT,CASSSPGAANTEAFF
NA,TRBJ2-1,NA,TRBV27,TGTGCCAGCAGTTTTGGGGGGGCGGAATACAATGAGCAGTTCTTC,CASSFGGAEYNEQFF
few,TRBJ1-2,NA,TRBV9,TGTGCCAGCAGCATAATTACCGGGGCAGCGGATGGCTACACCTTC,CASSIITGAADGYTF
NA,TRBJ1-3,NA,TRBV19,TGTGCCAGTAGTATAGAAGGAAACACCATATATTTT,CASSIEGNTIYF
NA,TRBJ2-1,NA,TRBV30,TGTGCCTGGAGTCCGGTGAACAATGAGCAGTTCTTC,CAWSPVNNEQFF
once,TRBJ2-3,TRBD1,TRBV27,TGTGCCAGCAGGGGGGACAGGCGCATCACAGATACGCAGTATTTT,CASRGDRRITDTQYF
NA,TRBJ2-2,NA,TRBV4-1,TGCGCCAGCAGCCAAGAACGCGCGACTAGTAAATTCGGGGAGCTGTTTTTT,CASSQERATSKFGELFF
few,TRBJ2-2,NA,TRBV9,TGTGCCAGCAGCGCCTCCACCGGGGAGCTGTTTTTT,CASSASTGELFF
NA,TRBJ2-1,NA,TRBV6-5,TGTGCCAGCAGTTACTCGCGCCCTAACTACAATGAGCAGTTCTTC,CASSYSRPNYNEQFF
NA,TRBJ2-1,NA,TRBV12-5,TGTGCTAGTGGTTTGGTAATGGGGGAGAAATACAATGAGCAGTTCTTC,CASGLVMGEKYNEQFF
NA,TRBJ2-2,TRBD2,TRBV30,TGTGCCTGGAGTTCGCGGGGGAGTATCACCGGGGAGCTGTTTTTT,CAWSSRGSITGELFF
NA,TRBJ1-2,NA,TRBV4-1,TGCGCCAGCAGCCAAGATCGAAACAGCTATGGCTACACCTTC,CASSQDRNSYGYTF
NA,TRBJ1-5,NA,TRBV7-6,TGTGCCAGCAGCTGCCAATGCGGCCAGACCTTTAGCAATCAGCCCCAGCATTTT,CASSCQCGQTFSNQPQHF
NA,TRBJ2-7,TRBD2,TRBV7-2,TGTGCCAGCAGCTTAAGACTAGCGGGAGGTACCTACGAGCAGTACTTC,CASSLRLAGGTYEQYF
NA,TRBJ1-5,NA,TRBV19,TGTGCCAGTAGTACCCAGGACAGTTCCGGCAATCAGCCCCAGCATTTT,CASSTQDSSGNQPQHF
NA,TRBJ1-2,NA,TRBV5-1,TGCGCCAGCAGCTTGGACAGTGTGAACTATGGCTACACCTTC,CASSLDSVNYGYTF
NA,TRBJ2-7,NA,TRBV18,TGTGCCAGCTCACCAATTCAGGGTGGATACGAGCAGTACTTC,CASSPIQGGYEQYF
NA,TRBJ2-2,NA,TRBV18,TGTGCCAGCTCACCAGTCACGACTGGGGAGCTGTTTTTT,CASSPVTTGELFF
few,TRBJ2-7,NA,TRBV18,TGTGCCAGCTCACCTTTCCGAGGGTACGAGCAGTACTTC,CASSPFRGYEQYF